This TCR beta chain was observed in a study of CD8+CD57+ T cells in acquired aplastic anemia. Study context: Healthy donor CD4+ samples were sequenced to a depth that averaged roughly 9.9 million reads. General study results and limits: It was found that under 30 CD8+ CDR3 sequences were shared between patients and controls.

Genomic DNA, serving as template, underwent TCR beta VDJ and CDR3 profiling. TCRdb processed the reads anew with MiXCR; each CDR3 protein has one entry. Here the sample spans under 250,000 distinct CDR3 sequences, approximately 35% being singletons. V was pared by 5 bases and J by 4 bases, with 12 bases between. The CDR3 extends over 14 amino acids. About this clonotype itself: What it recognizes is unknown.

The sequenced material came from sorted CD4+, CD8+, or CD8+CD57+ T cells (not recorded which) from PBMCs. The sequence was collected from a human donor in good health, serving as a control. This chain joins TRBV12-3 or TRBV12-4 and TRBJ1-5, with D perhaps matching TRBD1 (6 bases). DNA for the CDR3: TGTGCCAGCAGTCATGGACAGTTTAATCAGCCCCAGCATTTT. Amino acid sequence: CASSHGQFNQPQHF.